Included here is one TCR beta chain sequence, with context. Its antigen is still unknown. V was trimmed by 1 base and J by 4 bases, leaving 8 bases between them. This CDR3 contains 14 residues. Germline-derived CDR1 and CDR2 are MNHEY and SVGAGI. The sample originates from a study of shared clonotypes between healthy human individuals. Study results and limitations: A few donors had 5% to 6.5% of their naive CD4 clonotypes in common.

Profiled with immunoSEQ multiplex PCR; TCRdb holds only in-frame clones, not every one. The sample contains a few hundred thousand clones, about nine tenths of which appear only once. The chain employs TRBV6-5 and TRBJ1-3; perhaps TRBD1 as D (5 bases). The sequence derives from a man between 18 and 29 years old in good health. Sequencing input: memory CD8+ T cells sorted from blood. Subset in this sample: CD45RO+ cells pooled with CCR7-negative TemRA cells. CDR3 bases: TGTGCCAGCAGTTACTTGGGGGAAGGAAACACCATATATTTT. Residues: CASSYLGEGNTIYF.